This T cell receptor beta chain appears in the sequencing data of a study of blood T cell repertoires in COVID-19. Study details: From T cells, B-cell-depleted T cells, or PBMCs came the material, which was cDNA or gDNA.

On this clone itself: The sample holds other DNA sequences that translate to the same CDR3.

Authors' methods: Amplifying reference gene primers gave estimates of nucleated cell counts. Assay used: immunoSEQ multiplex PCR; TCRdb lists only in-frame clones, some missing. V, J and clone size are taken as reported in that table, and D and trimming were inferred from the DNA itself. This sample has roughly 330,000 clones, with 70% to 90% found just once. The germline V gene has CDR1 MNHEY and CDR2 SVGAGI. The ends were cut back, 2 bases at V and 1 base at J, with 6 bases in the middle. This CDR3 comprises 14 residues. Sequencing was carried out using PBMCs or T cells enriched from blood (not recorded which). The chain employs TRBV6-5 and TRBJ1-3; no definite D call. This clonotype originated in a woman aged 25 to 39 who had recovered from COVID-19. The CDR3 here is CASSYRGSGNTIYF. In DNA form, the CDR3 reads TGTGCCAGCAGTTACCGAGGGTCTGGAAACACCATATATTTT.